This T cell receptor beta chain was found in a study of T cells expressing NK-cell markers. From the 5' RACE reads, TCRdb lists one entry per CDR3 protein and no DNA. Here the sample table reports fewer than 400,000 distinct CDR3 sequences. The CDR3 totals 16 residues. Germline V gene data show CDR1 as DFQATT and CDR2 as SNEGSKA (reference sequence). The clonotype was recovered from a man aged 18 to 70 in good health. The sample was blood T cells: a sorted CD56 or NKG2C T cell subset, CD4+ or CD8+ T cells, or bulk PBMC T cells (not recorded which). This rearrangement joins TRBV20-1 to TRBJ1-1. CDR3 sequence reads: CSARDSKRGTNTEAFF.